This T cell receptor (beta chain) stems from a study of ipilimumab plus nivolumab after autologous stem cell transplantation. Generated by immunoSEQ multiplex PCR, the TCRdb table keeps only in-frame clones and is missing some. The table has tens of thousands of clones, nearly 95% seen once. V lost 5 bases to trimming and J lost 4 bases, with 11 bases between them. CDR1 and CDR2 from the germline V gene are MNHNY and SVGAGI (reference sequence). The CDR3 consists of 13 residues. The rearrangement uses TRBV6-6 and TRBJ1-2; possible D gene TRBD1, 5 bases. This TCR was recovered from a male donor with multiple myeloma. The source material was PBMCs, sampled in a trial of ipilimumab plus nivolumab as post-transplant consolidation. The CDR3 coding sequence is TGTGCCAGCAGTGGGACGGTTCTCTATGGCTACACCTTC. Amino acids: CASSGTVLYGYTF.